This T cell receptor beta chain was captured by sequencing in a study of blood T cell repertoires in COVID-19. Study at large: The cDNA or gDNA used as material had been derived from T cells, B-cell-depleted T cells, or PBMCs.

Germline V gives CDR1 LGHDT, CDR2 YNNKEL (reference sequence). There are 14 residues in the CDR3. Trimming stripped 1 base from V and 2 bases from J, with 8 bases between. Source study methods: Amplification with reference gene primers provided the estimates of nucleated cell counts. Repertoires were generated with immunoSEQ multiplex PCR, while TCRdb's copy carries only in-frame clones and drops some. That table supplies the V and J calls and clone size; D and trimming were determined from the DNA. This table has roughly 380,000 clones, approximately 90% appearing once. This clone turned up a few times.

The source material was peripheral blood. This clonotype was obtained from a woman aged 55-75 years with COVID-19, enrolled during active disease. The chain uses TRBV3-1 (or the pseudogene TRBV3-2) and TRBJ2-5, with D unclear. The CDR3, as DNA: TGTGCCAGCAGCCAAGGGTATAGACAAGAGACCCAGTACTTC. This gives the protein CASSQGYRQETQYF.